A selection of T cell receptor beta chains follows, all from one sample in a study of OX40 agonist ivuxolimab in advanced cancers. Clones were sequenced by immunoSEQ multiplex PCR, and TCRdb holds only the in-frame ones, with some missing. The repertoire consists of tens of thousands of clones, with approximately 82% occurring once and the leading ten covering 3% to 3.5%. This sample comprised CD4+ or CD8+ T cells sorted from blood, obtained in a trial of the OX40 agonist ivuxolimab. The receptors shown here come from an adult with an advanced solid tumor such as melanoma, head and neck, liver or kidney cancer. Each CDR3 is given with its conserved first and last residue. D genes are given only for firm matches. Not every row has a clone size; where given, it reads once, few, many or a size class.

v_gene: TRBV6-4
j_gene: TRBJ2-4
abundance: NA
d_gene: TRBD2
CDR3aa: CASSDSMAWRASGGAKNIQYF
CDR3nt: TGTGCCAGCAGTGACTCGATGGCATGGAGGGCCAGCGGGGGAGCCAAAAACATTCAGTACTTC

v_gene: TRBV19
j_gene: TRBJ2-7
abundance: NA
d_gene: NA
CDR3aa: CASSFGVQGSYEQYF
CDR3nt: TGTGCCAGTAGTTTCGGCGTTCAGGGTTCATACGAGCAGTACTTC

v_gene: TRBV6-1
j_gene: TRBJ1-5
abundance: NA
d_gene: NA
CDR3aa: CASSGRHSNQPQHF
CDR3nt: TGTGCCAGCAGTGGCAGGCATAGCAATCAGCCCCAGCATTTT

v_gene: TRBV19
j_gene: TRBJ2-5
abundance: NA
d_gene: NA
CDR3aa: CASSIVFGVKGQETQYF
CDR3nt: TGTGCCAGTAGTATAGTTTTCGGGGTTAAGGGGCAAGAGACCCAGTACTTC

v_gene: TRBV7-2
j_gene: TRBJ1-2
abundance: NA
d_gene: NA
CDR3aa: CASSLQNPYGYTF
CDR3nt: TGTGCCAGCAGCCTACAGAACCCCTATGGCTACACCTTC

v_gene: TRBV4-1
j_gene: TRBJ2-3
abundance: NA
d_gene: TRBD1
CDR3aa: CASSRTGTSTDTQYF
CDR3nt: TGCGCCAGCAGCCGGACAGGGACGAGCACAGATACGCAGTATTTT

v_gene: TRBV6-5
j_gene: TRBJ1-2
abundance: NA
d_gene: NA
CDR3aa: CASFVSSYGYTF
CDR3nt: TGTGCCAGCTTCGTAAGTTCCTATGGCTACACCTTC

v_gene: TRBV21-1
j_gene: TRBJ2-7
abundance: NA
d_gene: NA
CDR3aa: CASSKVTRCLTEQYF
CDR3nt: TGTGCCAGCAGCAAAGTTACGAGGTGCCTTACCGAGCAGTACTTC

v_gene: TRBV11-2
j_gene: TRBJ2-5
abundance: NA
d_gene: TRBD1
CDR3aa: CASRQGVEETQYF
CDR3nt: TGTGCCAGCAGACAGGGGGTCGAAGAGACCCAGTACTTC

v_gene: TRBV4-3
j_gene: TRBJ2-4
abundance: NA
d_gene: TRBD2
CDR3aa: CASSQSLAGDNIQYF
CDR3nt: TGCGCCAGCAGCCAAAGCCTAGCGGGGGATAACATTCAGTACTTC

v_gene: TRBV7-2
j_gene: TRBJ2-1
abundance: NA
d_gene: TRBD2
CDR3aa: CASSYASSGENEQFF
CDR3nt: TGTGCCAGCAGCTACGCGTCCAGCGGGGAAAATGAGCAGTTCTTC

v_gene: TRBV12-5
j_gene: TRBJ2-3
abundance: once
d_gene: TRBD2
CDR3aa: CASATEAAGGHTDTQYF
CDR3nt: TGTGCTAGTGCCACCGAGGCGGCGGGGGGCCACACAGATACGCAGTATTTT

v_gene: TRBV6-5
j_gene: TRBJ1-3
abundance: once
d_gene: NA
CDR3aa: CASSYSVRSTGNTIYF
CDR3nt: TGTGCCAGCAGTTACTCGGTCAGATCAACTGGAAACACCATATATTTT

v_gene: TRBV7-3
j_gene: TRBJ1-1
abundance: NA
d_gene: NA
CDR3aa: CATPSLIHPRVSGDAEAFF
CDR3nt: TGTGCCACCCCTAGCTTAATCCATCCTCGGGTGTCTGGCGACGCTGAAGCTTTCTTT

v_gene: TRBV6-5
j_gene: TRBJ1-4
abundance: NA
d_gene: TRBD1
CDR3aa: CASSYHDRGKLFF
CDR3nt: TGTGCCAGCAGTTATCACGACAGGGGCAAACTGTTTTTT

v_gene: TRBV27
j_gene: TRBJ1-6
abundance: NA
d_gene: TRBD1
CDR3aa: CASCWTGGDNSPLHF
CDR3nt: TGTGCCAGCTGCTGGACAGGGGGAGATAATTCACCCCTCCACTTT

v_gene: TRBV28
j_gene: TRBJ2-7
abundance: NA
d_gene: TRBD2
CDR3aa: CASAGLAGGGSSYEQYF
CDR3nt: TGTGCCAGCGCAGGACTAGCGGGGGGCGGCAGCTCCTACGAGCAGTACTTC

v_gene: TRBV5-1
j_gene: TRBJ2-3
abundance: NA
d_gene: TRBD2
CDR3aa: CASRSTPAGGGDTQYF
CDR3nt: TGCGCCAGCAGATCAACGCCAGCGGGGGGCGGGGATACGCAGTATTTT

v_gene: TRBV10-3
j_gene: TRBJ2-7
abundance: NA
d_gene: NA
CDR3aa: CAISRQEPYEQYF
CDR3nt: TGTGCCATCAGTAGACAGGAACCATACGAGCAGTACTTC

v_gene: TRBV14
j_gene: TRBJ2-3
abundance: NA
d_gene: TRBD2
CDR3aa: CASRRSGGSDTQYF
CDR3nt: TGTGCCAGCAGGCGCAGCGGGGGTTCAGATACGCAGTATTTT

v_gene: TRBV11-3
j_gene: TRBJ2-3
abundance: once
d_gene: TRBD2
CDR3aa: CASSLRTSGDTQYF
CDR3nt: TGTGCCAGCAGCTTACGGACTAGCGGGGATACGCAGTATTTT

v_gene: TRBV28
j_gene: TRBJ2-7
abundance: NA
d_gene: NA
CDR3aa: CASSLGGLEQYF
CDR3nt: TGTGCCAGCAGTTTGGGGGGGCTCGAGCAGTACTTC

v_gene: TRBV13
j_gene: TRBJ1-1
abundance: NA
d_gene: NA
CDR3aa: CASSSTTLRSAFF
CDR3nt: TGTGCCAGCAGCTCGACGACTCTTCGTTCAGCTTTCTTT

v_gene: TRBV30
j_gene: TRBJ1-4
abundance: NA
d_gene: TRBD1
CDR3aa: CAWSVIRTGLSEKLFF
CDR3nt: TGTGCCTGGAGTGTCATACGGACAGGGCTGAGTGAAAAACTGTTTTTT

v_gene: TRBV7-8
j_gene: TRBJ1-4
abundance: NA
d_gene: TRBD1
CDR3aa: CASSFGLGQGSNEKLFF
CDR3nt: TGTGCCAGCAGCTTCGGGCTGGGACAGGGCTCTAATGAAAAACTGTTTTTT

v_gene: TRBV7-2
j_gene: TRBJ2-1
abundance: NA
d_gene: NA
CDR3aa: CASSRRMSAEQFF
CDR3nt: TGTGCCAGCAGCCGCCGCATGTCGGCTGAGCAGTTCTTC

v_gene: TRBV5-5
j_gene: TRBJ2-5
abundance: NA
d_gene: NA
CDR3aa: CASSLGVDPLQETQYF
CDR3nt: TGTGCCAGCAGCTTAGGCGTTGACCCATTGCAAGAGACCCAGTACTTC

v_gene: TRBV6-5
j_gene: TRBJ1-3
abundance: NA
d_gene: NA
CDR3aa: CASSYSIGTFGNTIYF
CDR3nt: TGTGCCAGCAGTTACTCGATCGGGACTTTTGGAAACACCATATATTTT

v_gene: TRBV5-1
j_gene: TRBJ2-7
abundance: NA
d_gene: TRBD2
CDR3aa: CASSLALAGSYEQYF
CDR3nt: TGCGCCAGCAGCTTGGCCTTAGCGGGATCCTACGAGCAGTACTTC

v_gene: TRBV7-6
j_gene: TRBJ2-7
abundance: once
d_gene: TRBD1
CDR3aa: CASSSGQGREQYF
CDR3nt: TGTGCCAGCAGCTCCGGACAGGGGAGGGAGCAGTACTTC

v_gene: TRBV27
j_gene: TRBJ2-7
abundance: NA
d_gene: NA
CDR3aa: CASFGRAYEQYF
CDR3nt: TGTGCCAGCTTCGGCAGGGCGTACGAGCAGTACTTC

v_gene: TRBV4-2
j_gene: TRBJ2-7
abundance: NA
d_gene: TRBD1
CDR3aa: CASSQDIPGQAYEQYF
CDR3nt: TGTGCCAGCAGCCAGGATATTCCGGGACAGGCCTACGAGCAGTACTTC

v_gene: TRBV7-2
j_gene: TRBJ2-3
abundance: NA
d_gene: NA
CDR3aa: CASSLDPQPQAQYF
CDR3nt: TGTGCCAGCAGCTTAGATCCACAACCTCAAGCGCAGTATTTT

v_gene: TRBV7-2
j_gene: TRBJ1-6
abundance: few
d_gene: TRBD1
CDR3aa: CASSLMGQGSSPLHF
CDR3nt: TGTGCCAGCAGCTTAATGGGACAGGGAAGTTCACCCCTCCACTTT

v_gene: TRBV18
j_gene: TRBJ1-1
abundance: once
d_gene: TRBD1
CDR3aa: CASSPSQGASSEAFF
CDR3nt: TGTGCCAGCTCACCATCACAGGGGGCATCCTCTGAAGCTTTCTTT

v_gene: TRBV13
j_gene: TRBJ1-1
abundance: medium-sized
d_gene: NA
CDR3aa: CASSPRQEDTEAFF
CDR3nt: TGTGCCAGCAGCCCCAGACAGGAGGACACTGAAGCTTTCTTT

v_gene: TRBV7-8
j_gene: TRBJ1-4
abundance: few
d_gene: NA
CDR3aa: CASSAYRVSNEKLFF
CDR3nt: TGTGCCAGCAGCGCCTACAGGGTGTCTAATGAAAAACTGTTTTTT

v_gene: TRBV5-1
j_gene: TRBJ2-1
abundance: NA
d_gene: NA
CDR3aa: CASSFESNEQFF
CDR3nt: TGCGCCAGCAGCTTCGAGTCCAATGAGCAGTTCTTC

v_gene: TRBV5-6
j_gene: TRBJ1-6
abundance: NA
d_gene: NA
CDR3aa: CASSLQLYHSNSPLHF
CDR3nt: TGTGCCAGCAGCTTACAGCTTTACCATTCTAATTCACCCCTCCACTTT

v_gene: TRBV19
j_gene: TRBJ1-1
abundance: medium-sized
d_gene: NA
CDR3aa: CASSPSIDGTEAFF
CDR3nt: TGTGCCAGTAGTCCCTCGATTGATGGCACTGAAGCTTTCTTT

v_gene: TRBV5-5
j_gene: TRBJ1-3
abundance: NA
d_gene: NA
CDR3aa: CASSSGRSSGNTIYF
CDR3nt: TGTGCCAGCAGCTCCGGACGGAGCTCTGGAAACACCATATATTTT

v_gene: TRBV6-5
j_gene: TRBJ2-1
abundance: NA
d_gene: TRBD2
CDR3aa: CASSFLAGRGVEQFF
CDR3nt: TGTGCCAGCAGTTTCCTAGCGGGGCGCGGCGTTGAGCAGTTCTTC

v_gene: TRBV11-1
j_gene: TRBJ2-3
abundance: NA
d_gene: NA
CDR3aa: CASSPTLNTDTQYF
CDR3nt: TGTGCCAGCAGCCCAACTCTCAACACAGATACGCAGTATTTT

v_gene: TRBV4-1
j_gene: TRBJ1-5
abundance: NA
d_gene: NA
CDR3aa: CASSQDPGNQPQHF
CDR3nt: TGCGCCAGCAGCCAAGATCCAGGCAATCAGCCCCAGCATTTT

v_gene: TRBV19
j_gene: TRBJ2-7
abundance: NA
d_gene: NA
CDR3aa: CASSDLQGNYEQYF
CDR3nt: TGTGCCAGTAGTGATTTACAGGGAAACTACGAGCAGTACTTC

v_gene: TRBV12-5
j_gene: TRBJ1-1
abundance: NA
d_gene: NA
CDR3aa: CASGLWETEAFF
CDR3nt: TGTGCTAGTGGTTTGTGGGAGACTGAAGCTTTCTTT

v_gene: TRBV5-5
j_gene: TRBJ2-1
abundance: NA
d_gene: TRBD2
CDR3aa: CASSLDGTRAPYNEQFF
CDR3nt: TGTGCCAGCAGCTTGGATGGGACTAGAGCACCCTACAATGAGCAGTTCTTC

v_gene: TRBV5-1
j_gene: TRBJ2-7
abundance: NA
d_gene: NA
CDR3aa: CASSRDIYEQYF
CDR3nt: TGCGCCAGCAGCCGGGACATCTACGAGCAGTACTTC

v_gene: TRBV5-1
j_gene: TRBJ2-5
abundance: NA
d_gene: NA
CDR3aa: CASSLMRSETQYF
CDR3nt: TGCGCCAGCAGCTTGATGAGGTCGGAGACCCAGTACTTC

v_gene: TRBV15
j_gene: TRBJ2-5
abundance: NA
d_gene: TRBD1
CDR3aa: CATSVPGQSETQYF
CDR3nt: TGTGCCACCAGCGTTCCGGGACAGAGTGAGACCCAGTACTTC

v_gene: TRBV12-5
j_gene: TRBJ1-3
abundance: NA
d_gene: NA
CDR3aa: CASGLYEGNTIYF
CDR3nt: TGTGCTAGTGGTTTGTACGAGGGAAACACCATATATTTT

v_gene: TRBV6-1
j_gene: TRBJ2-1
abundance: NA
d_gene: NA
CDR3aa: CASSDPGRTYNEQFF
CDR3nt: TGTGCCAGCAGTGATCCAGGACGGACCTACAATGAGCAGTTCTTC

v_gene: TRBV30
j_gene: TRBJ1-2
abundance: NA
d_gene: NA
CDR3aa: CAWSFYRQLGNLGYTF
CDR3nt: TGTGCCTGGAGTTTCTACCGTCAGTTGGGAAATCTTGGCTACACCTTC

v_gene: TRBV6-6
j_gene: TRBJ1-4
abundance: once
d_gene: NA
CDR3aa: CASGSGGGTTNEKLFF
CDR3nt: TGTGCCAGCGGGTCCGGGGGAGGAACAACTAATGAAAAACTGTTTTTT

v_gene: TRBV7-2
j_gene: TRBJ2-4
abundance: NA
d_gene: TRBD2
CDR3aa: CASSVQSGGAKNIQYF
CDR3nt: TGTGCCAGCAGCGTCCAGTCCGGGGGGGCCAAAAACATTCAGTACTTC

v_gene: TRBV7-2
j_gene: TRBJ1-6
abundance: NA
d_gene: TRBD1
CDR3aa: CASSPGDRARSPLHF
CDR3nt: TGTGCCAGCAGCCCGGGGGACAGGGCTCGGTCACCCCTCCACTTT

v_gene: TRBV18
j_gene: TRBJ2-5
abundance: NA
d_gene: TRBD1
CDR3aa: CASSPLGQEQETQYF
CDR3nt: TGTGCCAGCTCACCACTGGGACAGGAGCAAGAGACCCAGTACTTC